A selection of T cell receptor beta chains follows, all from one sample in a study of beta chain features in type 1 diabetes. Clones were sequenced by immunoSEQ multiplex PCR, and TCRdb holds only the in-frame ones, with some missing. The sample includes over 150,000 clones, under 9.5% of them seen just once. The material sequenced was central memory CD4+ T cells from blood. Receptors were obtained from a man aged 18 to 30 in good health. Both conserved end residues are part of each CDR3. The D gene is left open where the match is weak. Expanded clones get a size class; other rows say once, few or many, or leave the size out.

CDR3nt: TGTGCCAGCAGTGTACTAGCGGGGGCCTACAATGAGCAGTTCTTC
CDR3aa: CASSVLAGAYNEQFF
j_gene: TRBJ2-1
v_gene: TRBV28
len: 15
d_gene: TRBD2
abundance: many

CDR3nt: TGTGCCAGCAGCTTGGCACCGGGGGACGAGCAGTACTTC
CDR3aa: CASSLAPGDEQYF
j_gene: TRBJ2-7
v_gene: TRBV5-4
len: 13
d_gene: .
abundance: few

CDR3nt: TGTGCCAGCAGCCCGACAGGGGGCACGGGAAACACCATATATTTT
CDR3aa: CASSPTGGTGNTIYF
j_gene: TRBJ1-3
v_gene: TRBV5-6
len: 15
d_gene: TRBD1
abundance: .

CDR3nt: TGTGCCAGCTCCAGACTAGCGGGGACAGATACGCAGTATTTT
CDR3aa: CASSRLAGTDTQYF
j_gene: TRBJ2-3
v_gene: TRBV7-3
len: 14
d_gene: TRBD2
abundance: few

CDR3nt: TGTGCCAGCAGCTTGTTCTCGGGGGAGCTGTTTTTT
CDR3aa: CASSLFSGELFF
j_gene: TRBJ2-2
v_gene: TRBV5-4
len: 12
d_gene: .
abundance: many

CDR3nt: TGTGCCAGCATTTTACAAGATTACACCGGGGAGCTGTTTTTT
CDR3aa: CASILQDYTGELFF
j_gene: TRBJ2-2
v_gene: TRBV6-1
len: 14
d_gene: .
abundance: .

CDR3nt: TGCGCCAGCAGCCCCGCGGAATACTCCTACGAGCAGTACTTC
CDR3aa: CASSPAEYSYEQYF
j_gene: TRBJ2-7
v_gene: TRBV5-1
len: 14
d_gene: .
abundance: few

CDR3nt: TGTGCCAGCTCACCCCAGGGCCCCCGCAATCAGCCCCAGCATTTT
CDR3aa: CASSPQGPRNQPQHF
j_gene: TRBJ1-5
v_gene: TRBV18
len: 15
d_gene: .
abundance: few

CDR3nt: TGTGCCAGCAGTGTTAACCCTAGCGGGGGGCCTGGCACAGATACGCAGTATTTT
CDR3aa: CASSVNPSGGPGTDTQYF
j_gene: TRBJ2-3
v_gene: TRBV6-4
len: 18
d_gene: TRBD2
abundance: .

CDR3nt: TGTGCCAGCAGCTTAGTCGGCGGGAGGGTTACAAATGAGCAGTTCTTC
CDR3aa: CASSLVGGRVTNEQFF
j_gene: TRBJ2-1
v_gene: TRBV7-2
len: 16
d_gene: TRBD2
abundance: .

CDR3nt: TGTGCCAGCAGCTTAACACAGGGGAACACCGGGGAGCTGTTTTTT
CDR3aa: CASSLTQGNTGELFF
j_gene: TRBJ2-2
v_gene: TRBV7-2
len: 15
d_gene: .
abundance: few

CDR3nt: TGTGCCAGCAGTTTAACCGCAGGGTCTCGTCAAGAGACCCAGTACTTC
CDR3aa: CASSLTAGSRQETQYF
j_gene: TRBJ2-5
v_gene: TRBV28
len: 16
d_gene: .
abundance: many

CDR3nt: TGTGCCAGCAGGTCGGAGAGGCGGGACTACGAGCAGTACTTC
CDR3aa: CASRSERRDYEQYF
j_gene: TRBJ2-7
v_gene: TRBV5-6
len: 14
d_gene: .
abundance: .

CDR3nt: TGTGCCAGCATCCGGGACAGGGGGATGAACACTGAAGCTTTCTTT
CDR3aa: CASIRDRGMNTEAFF
j_gene: TRBJ1-1
v_gene: TRBV2
len: 15
d_gene: TRBD1
abundance: few

CDR3nt: TGTGCCAGCGCGAGGTCGGGAGTAGACACTGAAGCTTTCTTT
CDR3aa: CASARSGVDTEAFF
j_gene: TRBJ1-1
v_gene: TRBV2
len: 14
d_gene: .
abundance: .

CDR3nt: TGTGCCAGCAGTTTGGGTTGGGCAGGTAGAAACAATGAGCAGTTCTTC
CDR3aa: CASSLGWAGRNNEQFF
j_gene: TRBJ2-1
v_gene: TRBV6-5
len: 16
d_gene: .
abundance: .

CDR3nt: TGTGCCACCAGCAAGCGGGGACGCGACTATGGCTACACCTTC
CDR3aa: CATSKRGRDYGYTF
j_gene: TRBJ1-2
v_gene: TRBV15
len: 14
d_gene: .
abundance: many

CDR3nt: TGCGCCAGCAGCCAAGATCCTACAGGCAACTCTGGAAACACCATATATTTT
CDR3aa: CASSQDPTGNSGNTIYF
j_gene: TRBJ1-3
v_gene: TRBV4-3
len: 17
d_gene: .
abundance: few

CDR3nt: TGTGCCATCAGCAGGGAGGGCAACGAGCAGTACTTC
CDR3aa: CAISREGNEQYF
j_gene: TRBJ2-7
v_gene: TRBV10-3
len: 12
d_gene: TRBD2
abundance: few

CDR3nt: TGCGCCAGCAGCCGGTTCAGGGGGCGGACTGAAGCTTTCTTT
CDR3aa: CASSRFRGRTEAFF
j_gene: TRBJ1-1
v_gene: TRBV4-3
len: 14
d_gene: TRBD1
abundance: few

CDR3nt: TGCAGCGTTGAACTCGGGGGTGGAGATACGCAGTATTTT
CDR3aa: CSVELGGGDTQYF
j_gene: TRBJ2-3
v_gene: TRBV29-1
len: 13
d_gene: .
abundance: many

CDR3nt: TGTGCAAGTCGCTTAAATCGTCGACTAGTAAGCACCGGGGAGCTGTTTTTT
CDR3aa: CASRLNRRLVSTGELFF
j_gene: TRBJ2-2
v_gene: TRBV12-2
len: 17
d_gene: .
abundance: few

CDR3nt: TGTGCCAGCAGCTTCGGAGGAATACTTCAAGAGACCCAGTACTTC
CDR3aa: CASSFGGILQETQYF
j_gene: TRBJ2-5
v_gene: TRBV5-4
len: 15
d_gene: .
abundance: .

CDR3nt: TGTGCCAGCAGCTTCCCGGGACAAAGCTCTGGGGCCAACGTCCTGACTTTC
CDR3aa: CASSFPGQSSGANVLTF
j_gene: TRBJ2-6
v_gene: TRBV7-9
len: 17
d_gene: .
abundance: .

CDR3nt: TGCAGCGTTGAATCGGGGCGACTAGCGGGGGGGCCAGATACGCAGTATTTT
CDR3aa: CSVESGRLAGGPDTQYF
j_gene: TRBJ2-3
v_gene: TRBV29-1
len: 17
d_gene: TRBD2
abundance: few

CDR3nt: TGTGCCAGCAGCAAAGAGCAGGGGGGAGCGGGAGGCTCCTACGAGCAGTACTTC
CDR3aa: CASSKEQGGAGGSYEQYF
j_gene: TRBJ2-7
v_gene: TRBV7-6
len: 18
d_gene: TRBD2
abundance: .

CDR3nt: TGTGCCAGTAGTACGGGAGACACGTCCAATGAGCAGTTCTTC
CDR3aa: CASSTGDTSNEQFF
j_gene: TRBJ2-1
v_gene: TRBV19
len: 14
d_gene: .
abundance: few

CDR3nt: TGCAGCGTTGCGGGACAGCACTACAATGAGCAGTTCTTC
CDR3aa: CSVAGQHYNEQFF
j_gene: TRBJ2-1
v_gene: TRBV29-1
len: 13
d_gene: TRBD1
abundance: many

CDR3nt: TGCGCCAGCAGCTTGGGAGCTAGCGGGAATGGTGAGCAGTTCTTC
CDR3aa: CASSLGASGNGEQFF
j_gene: TRBJ2-1
v_gene: TRBV5-1
len: 15
d_gene: TRBD2
abundance: many

CDR3nt: TGTGCCAGCACCAAGGAGTTGGGGGCCTCCTACGAGCAGTACTTC
CDR3aa: CASTKELGASYEQYF
j_gene: TRBJ2-7
v_gene: TRBV7-2
len: 15
d_gene: .
abundance: few

CDR3nt: TGTGCCAGCAGCTGGGCCCCAGGGGGTGTTGGAGATACGCAGTATTTT
CDR3aa: CASSWAPGGVGDTQYF
j_gene: TRBJ2-3
v_gene: TRBV7-9
len: 16
d_gene: TRBD1
abundance: few

CDR3nt: TGTGCCAGCAGCGGTCCCCCTGTGGGGGCGGAGGGCTACACCTTC
CDR3aa: CASSGPPVGAEGYTF
j_gene: TRBJ1-2
v_gene: TRBV9
len: 15
d_gene: .
abundance: few

CDR3nt: TGTGCCAGTCACCGGGACTATGGCTACACCTTC
CDR3aa: CASHRDYGYTF
j_gene: TRBJ1-2
v_gene: TRBV6-1
len: 11
d_gene: .
abundance: few

CDR3nt: TGTGCCAGCACCTATCCCCTGGGGGCAAACAACACTGAAGCTTTCTTT
CDR3aa: CASTYPLGANNTEAFF
j_gene: TRBJ1-1
v_gene: TRBV2
len: 16
d_gene: .
abundance: .

CDR3nt: TGTGCCAGCAGCCCGGGGTCGGCGGGATACAATGAGCAGTTCTTC
CDR3aa: CASSPGSAGYNEQFF
j_gene: TRBJ2-1
v_gene: TRBV7-2
len: 15
d_gene: .
abundance: .

CDR3nt: TGTGCCAGCAGTACCCAGGGCGTCGGCGGTCAGCCCCAGCATTTT
CDR3aa: CASSTQGVGGQPQHF
j_gene: TRBJ1-5
v_gene: TRBV7-2
len: 15
d_gene: .
abundance: .

CDR3nt: TGTGCCAGCAGCAGTGGACTAGCGGGGAGAGAGCAGTACTTC
CDR3aa: CASSSGLAGREQYF
j_gene: TRBJ2-7
v_gene: TRBV13
len: 14
d_gene: TRBD2
abundance: few

CDR3nt: TGCAGCGTTGATAACCCCACGGGGTCCTACAATGAGCAGTTCTTC
CDR3aa: CSVDNPTGSYNEQFF
j_gene: TRBJ2-1
v_gene: TRBV29-1
len: 15
d_gene: .
abundance: many

CDR3nt: TGTGCCAACGGACAGCTCGCGAATTCACCCCTCCACTTT
CDR3aa: CANGQLANSPLHF
j_gene: TRBJ1-6
v_gene: TRBV19
len: 13
d_gene: .
abundance: .

CDR3nt: TGCGCCAGCAGCCAAGATCCGGGGGGCTGGACAACTAATGAAAAACTGTTTTTT
CDR3aa: CASSQDPGGWTTNEKLFF
j_gene: TRBJ1-4
v_gene: TRBV4-3
len: 18
d_gene: .
abundance: .

CDR3nt: TGTGCCAGCAGCTCCACAGGGGGCGTTTTTGGCTACACCTTC
CDR3aa: CASSSTGGVFGYTF
j_gene: TRBJ1-2
v_gene: TRBV7-3
len: 14
d_gene: TRBD1
abundance: few